Listed below are T cell receptor beta chains from one sample, sequenced in a study of T cell repertoires in cytomegalovirus infection. A single record per CDR3 protein comes from TCRdb applying MiXCR to the reads. Among 170,000 or so distinct CDR3 sequences listed, roughly an eighth were seen once. The source material was PBMCs. Source of these receptors: a human donor in good health (CMV status not recorded). Some clones in this sample may be carry-over from other donors' samples. Each CDR3 is given with its conserved first and last residue. Fields, in order: clone size, D gene, V gene, J gene, CDR3 protein, CDR3 DNA. A D gene is named only where the DNA matches it firmly. Rows may omit the clone size; those that give it use once, few, many or a size class.

few	TRBD2	TRBV13	TRBJ2-7	CASSEGTSGKGEQYF	TGTGCCAGCAGCGAGGGGACTAGCGGGAAAGGCGAGCAGTACTTC
few	TRBD2	TRBV6-2/TRBV6-3	TRBJ2-7	CASNPSGREYEQYF	TGTGCCAGCAATCCTAGCGGGAGAGAGTACGAGCAGTACTTC
few	TRBD2	TRBV29-1	TRBJ2-2	CSVGAGGRTGELFF	TGCAGCGTAGGAGCGGGGGGTAGGACCGGGGAGCTGTTTTTT
.	.	TRBV7-8	TRBJ2-7	CASSLSEVRGNYEHYF	TGTGCCAGCAGCCTCTCGGAGGTGCGGGGCAACTACGAGCATTACTTC
many	.	TRBV29-1	TRBJ2-3	CSVAQGIATDTQYF	TGCAGCGTTGCTCAGGGAATAGCGACAGATACGCAGTATTTT
.	TRBD1	TRBV12-3/TRBV12-4	TRBJ2-4	CASRQGVQNIQYF	TGTGCCAGCCGACAGGGAGTCCAAAACATTCAGTACTTC
.	TRBD2	TRBV28	TRBJ2-5	CASSVGLAGYQETQYF	TGTGCCAGCAGTGTGGGACTAGCGGGGTACCAAGAGACCCAGTACTTC
many	.	TRBV7-8	TRBJ1-1	CASSLGAGTEAFF	TGTGCCAGCAGCTTAGGGGCAGGCACTGAAGCTTTCTTT
many	TRBD2	TRBV7-9	TRBJ2-1	CASSLASGLAGVSTWGEQFF	TGTGCCAGCAGCTTAGCTTCGGGACTAGCGGGAGTCAGTACATGGGGTGAGCAGTTCTTC
.	TRBD2	TRBV30	TRBJ2-7	CAWMTLAGDVYEQYF	TGTGCCTGGATGACCCTAGCGGGAGATGTCTACGAGCAGTACTTC
.	TRBD1	TRBV7-3	TRBJ2-2	CASSSGQGAGELFF	TGTGCCAGCAGCTCCGGACAGGGGGCCGGGGAGCTGTTTTTT
many	.	TRBV7-2	TRBJ1-1	CASRRVSTEAFF	TGTGCCAGCAGACGGGTGTCCACTGAAGCTTTCTTT
.	TRBD2	TRBV19	TRBJ2-1	CASNPGLAGGRAYNEQFF	TGTGCCAGTAATCCGGGACTAGCGGGAGGTCGCGCCTACAATGAGCAGTTCTTC
many	.	TRBV7-2	TRBJ1-4	CASSTTRGSLGEKLFF	TGTGCCAGCAGCACCACTAGGGGCAGTTTAGGTGAAAAACTGTTTTTT
.	.	TRBV28	TRBJ2-5	CASSRRAGQETQYF	TGTGCCAGCAGTCGTCGGGCGGGCCAAGAGACCCAGTACTTC
.	TRBD2	TRBV27	TRBJ2-5	CASSFTGTRYQETQYF	TGTGCCAGCAGTTTTACGGGGACTAGGTACCAAGAGACCCAGTACTTC
few	TRBD1	TRBV5-1	TRBJ2-1	CASSSDRRREQFF	TGCGCCAGCAGCTCGGACAGGAGGCGCGAGCAGTTCTTC
many	.	TRBV7-2	TRBJ1-4	CASSVGPVKSELFF	TGTGCCAGCAGCGTAGGACCGGTGAAAAGTGAACTGTTTTTT
few	.	TRBV6-4	TRBJ2-5	CASSRQARETQYF	TGTGCCAGCAGTCGGCAGGCAAGAGAGACCCAGTACTTC
.	.	TRBV6-6	TRBJ1-1	CASTRRGMNTEAFF	TGTGCCAGCACCCGCAGGGGTATGAACACTGAAGCTTTCTTT
few	TRBD1	TRBV24-1	TRBJ2-1	CATSEPGQGNNEQFF	TGTGCCACCAGTGAGCCGGGACAGGGAAACAATGAGCAGTTCTTC
.	.	TRBV25-1	TRBJ1-2	CASRGQGPNYGYTF	TGTGCCAGCAGAGGGCAGGGACCGAACTATGGCTACACCTTC
.	TRBD1	TRBV29-1	TRBJ1-1	CSALTGGMTEAFF	TGCAGCGCCCTGACAGGGGGTATGACTGAAGCTTTCTTT